This T cell receptor (beta chain) derives from a study of T cell responses to AZD1222 COVID-19 vaccine. Study-level results: At study baseline, merely six AZD1222 recipients were seropositive. The sample set comprised mostly white British donors with more females, and clonal diversity was possibly underestimated. Repertoires were obtained only post-peak T cell response.

This CDR3 has 17 residues. Unmatched junction bases numbered 16, after V lost 4 bases and J lost 6 bases. Per the germline V gene, CDR1 is MGHDK and CDR2 is SYGVNS. Of note for this clone: Its specificity is not known.

The method was immunoSEQ multiplex PCR; TCRdb's version includes in-frame clones alone and lacks a portion of them. The data contain tens of thousands of clones, 92% of them singletons. This chain uses TRBV25-1 with TRBJ2-3; 7 bases are shared with TRBD2. The TCR originated in an adult who received the AZD1222 COVID-19 vaccine. The specimen comprised peripheral blood, sampled 28 days after the second AZD1222 dose. The CDR3 spells CASSGMLPGRGVDTQYF. The CDR3 DNA sequence: TGTGCCAGCAGTGGAATGCTACCGGGACGGGGGGTCGATACGCAGTATTTT.